The clone carrying this TCR beta chain was seen ten or more times. The CDR3 runs 14 residues. The junction had 3 bases not matched to a gene; V was cut back by 1 base and J by 3 bases. Germline V gives CDR1 DFQATT, CDR2 SNEGSKA (reference sequence). This specimen comes from a study of human T cells and chemical hapten exposure. In the study overall: Among samples, TCR yields varied mainly because of small differences in pooled library volume.

What the library attached to individual cDNA molecules were unique molecular identifiers. In the original workflow: Sample TCR totals centred on a median of around 93,000, ranging about 20,000 to 690,600. TCRdb processed the RACE reads anew with MiXCR; each CDR3 protein has one entry. The V and J calls here are based on TCRdb, not the publication. Of tens of thousands of distinct CDR3 sequences detected, 3.5% to 4.5% appear once; the ten largest clones hold about 1.5%. Sample time point: healthy volunteer bleed at 2 weeks. Unfractionated whole blood yielded total RNA. The chain combines TRBV20-1 with TRBJ2-7, with TRBD2 identical over 10 bases. The sequencing sample was made of whole blood. This receptor was obtained from a female donor in good health. Some clones in this sample may be carry-over from other donors' samples. The CDR3 sequence: CSARGSGGLYEQYF. The CDR3, as DNA: TGCAGTGCTAGAGGTAGCGGGGGGCTCTACGAGCAGTACTTC.